These 8 T cell receptor beta chains share one sample of origin, sequenced in a study of patients and donors after allogeneic stem cell transplantation. TCRdb reprocessed the RT-PCR reads via MiXCR and lists one record per CDR3 protein. Of about 210,000 distinct CDR3 sequences in the sample, around two fifths were seen once. The specimen was blood, either unsorted or a sorted T cell fraction (not recorded which). The source is a human donor who was either an allogeneic HSCT recipient or a stem cell or donor lymphocyte infusion donor (not recorded which). It is not recorded whose cells these are; they may come from a transplant donor.

This clonotype was seen a few times. The chain recombines TRBV29-1 with TRBJ2-3; perhaps D is TRBD1 or TRBD2 (5 bases each). The V end lost 7 bases, the J end lost 4 bases, and 9 bases lay between the germline ends. CDR3 size: 11 residues. Germline assignment: CDR1 SQVTM and CDR2 ANQGSEA. The CDR3 protein is CSGGVADTQYF. As DNA, the CDR3 is TGCAGCGGAGGGGTCGCAGATACGCAGTATTTT.

V gene TRBV4-1 combines with J gene TRBJ2-4; 8 bases fit TRBD2. V trimming: 2 bases; J trimming: 0 bases; junction bases outside the gene matches: 9. Germline-derived CDR1 and CDR2 are MGHRA and YSYEKL. The CDR3 runs to 18 residues. The CDR3: CASSQPWRGELAKNIQYF. DNA for the CDR3: TGCGCCAGCAGCCAACCCTGGCGGGGGGAGCTAGCCAAAAACATTCAGTACTTC.

The count of this clonotype is one. Lacking the conserved final phenylalanine or tryptophan, this CDR3 likely reflects a read error. The chain carries TRBV18 and TRBJ2-5; the match to TRBD1 covers 10 bases. Germline V gives CDR1 KGHSH, CDR2 LQKENI. CDR3 length: 14 amino acids. The V gene end was trimmed by 3 bases and the J gene end by 5 bases; junction bases not matched to a gene: 3. CDR3 nucleotides: TGTGCCAGCTCACCGGGACAGGGGCCGGAGACCCAGTACTTA. Its translation is CASSPGQGPETQYL.

The chain has TRBV5-1 and TRBJ2-7, with D unclear. Germline-derived CDR1 and CDR2 are SGHRS and YFSETQ. This CDR3 has 11 amino acids. Trimming left V 0 bases short and J 5 bases short, with 3 bases between. CDR3 sequence reads: CASSLGHEQYF. As DNA, the CDR3 is TGCGCCAGCAGCTTGGGCCACGAGCAGTACTTC.

This clonotype has a handful of counts. The chain is built from TRBV20-1 and TRBJ1-2; 7 bases match TRBD1. Germline CDR1 DFQATT, CDR2 SNEGSKA (reference sequence). V lost 3 bases and J lost 0; bases outside the gene matches: 7. The CDR3 loop spans 15 amino acids. The CDR3 region is CSASTSGTANYGYTF. The CDR3, as DNA: TGCAGTGCTAGTACCTCCGGGACAGCTAACTATGGCTACACCTTC.

This sequence joins TRBV28 and TRBJ2-7; perhaps TRBD1 as D (5 bases). The CDR3 length is 13 residues. V was shortened by 6 bases and J by 1 base, with 10 bases between the two germline ends. Germline V gene data show CDR1 as MDHEN and CDR2 as SYDVKM. DNA of the CDR3: TGTGCCAGCAGCCTCAGGGAATCCTACGAGCAGTACTTC. Encoded protein: CASSLRESYEQYF.

The V call is TRBV5-1, the J call TRBJ2-2; D gene unclear. The ends were cut back, 0 bases at V and 6 bases at J, with 12 bases in the middle. The length of the CDR3 is 15 residues. The V gene's germline CDR1 is SGHRS and CDR2 YFSETQ. The CDR3 loop is CASSLGPRASGELFF. The CDR3, as DNA: TGCGCCAGCAGCTTGGGTCCGCGTGCGTCCGGGGAGCTGTTTTTT.

The CDR3 protein is CASSRQGDEQYF. CDR3 nucleotides: TGTGCCAGCAGCCGACAGGGGGACGAGCAGTACTTC. The chain links TRBV7-9 to TRBJ2-7; 9 bases are shared with TRBD1. CDR1 and CDR2 from the germline V gene are SEHNR and FQNEAQ (reference sequence). V trimming: 5 bases; J trimming: 5 bases; junction bases outside the gene matches: 1. This CDR3 spans 12 amino acids.